This T cell receptor (beta chain) was sequenced during a study of human T cells and chemical hapten exposure. Study overall: Readings were taken at 6 days from patch tests that had applied 0.01% DPC to the upper back.

Trimming left V 1 base short and J 5 bases short, with 12 bases between. Germline values: CDR1 LNHDA, CDR2 SQIVND (reference sequence). CDR3 length: 14 amino acids. This clonotype was recorded a few times. The time point is: patch test 1, 2 weeks after DPC sensitization. As for treatment: therapeutic diphenylcyclopropenone sensitization with weekly scalp DPC. It was the library that attached unique molecular identifiers to individual cDNA molecules. TCRdb recomputed calls from the RACE reads with MiXCR, one row per CDR3 protein. The repertoire consists of 180,000 or so distinct CDR3 sequences, with about 14% occurring once and the leading ten covering 1.7%.

This specimen consisted of whole blood, obtained in connection with sensitization to the hapten diphenylcyclopropenone (DPC). The clonotype comes from a woman aged 25 to 39 with alopecia areata. Some clones in this sample may be carry-over from other donors' samples. J is TRBJ2-7 and V is TRBV19, with a tentative D call TRBD2 (5 bases). The CDR3 bases are TGTGCCAGTAGTATAGGAGTGGGAGTCGACGAGCAGTACTTC. This codes for CASSIGVGVDEQYF.